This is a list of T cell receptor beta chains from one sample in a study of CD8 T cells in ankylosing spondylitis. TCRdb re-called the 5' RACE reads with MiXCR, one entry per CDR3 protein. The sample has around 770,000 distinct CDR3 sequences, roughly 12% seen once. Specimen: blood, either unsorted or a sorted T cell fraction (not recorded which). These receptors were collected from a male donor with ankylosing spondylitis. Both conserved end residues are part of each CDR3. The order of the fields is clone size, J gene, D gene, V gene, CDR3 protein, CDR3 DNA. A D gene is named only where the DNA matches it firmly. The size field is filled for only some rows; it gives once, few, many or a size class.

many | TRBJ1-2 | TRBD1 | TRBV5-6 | CASSRTGFNYGYTF | TGTGCCAGCAGCCGGACAGGGTTCAACTATGGCTACACCTTC
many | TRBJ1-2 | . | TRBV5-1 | CASSWDGSYGYTF | TGCGCCAGCAGCTGGGACGGGAGCTATGGCTACACCTTC
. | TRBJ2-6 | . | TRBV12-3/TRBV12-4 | CASSLGRVSTGANVLTF | TGTGCCAGCAGTTTAGGGCGGGTTTCCACTGGGGCCAACGTCCTGACTTTC
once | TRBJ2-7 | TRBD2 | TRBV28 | CASSGGGTNEQYF | TGTGCCAGCAGTGGGGGGGGGACCAACGAGCAGTACTTC
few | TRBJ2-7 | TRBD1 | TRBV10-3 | CAIRGQFPRDEQYF | TGTGCCATCAGGGGACAGTTTCCTCGCGACGAGCAGTACTTC
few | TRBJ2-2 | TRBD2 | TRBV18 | CASSGTSGTHRELFF | TGTGCCAGCTCGGGGACTAGCGGGACCCACCGGGAGCTGTTTTTT
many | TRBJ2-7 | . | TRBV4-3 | CASSQDWAGRSYEQYF | TGCGCCAGCAGCCAAGATTGGGCAGGGCGCTCCTACGAGCAGTACTTC
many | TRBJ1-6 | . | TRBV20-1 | CSASNSESYNSPLHF | TGCAGTGCTAGCAACAGTGAATCCTATAATTCACCCCTCCACTTT
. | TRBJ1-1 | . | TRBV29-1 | CSVEGVMNTEAFF | TGCAGCGTTGAAGGGGTGATGAACACTGAAGCTTTCTTT
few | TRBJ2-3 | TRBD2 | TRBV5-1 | CASASGESTDTQYF | TGCGCCAGCGCTAGCGGGGAGAGCACAGATACGCAGTATTTT
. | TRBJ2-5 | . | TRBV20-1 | CSAPTQVRARETQYF | TGCAGTGCTCCCACTCAGGTTAGGGCTAGAGAGACCCAGTACTTC
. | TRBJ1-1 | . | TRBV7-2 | CASSAQGFYTEAFF | TGTGCCAGCAGCGCACAGGGTTTTTACACTGAAGCTTTCTTT
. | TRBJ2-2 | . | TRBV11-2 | CASSLGQGGELFF | TGTGCCAGCAGCTTAGGCCAGGGAGGGGAGCTGTTTTTT
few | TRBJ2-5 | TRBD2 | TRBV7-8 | CASSFVAGGMLETQYF | TGTGCCAGCAGCTTCGTAGCGGGGGGGATGTTGGAGACCCAGTACTTC
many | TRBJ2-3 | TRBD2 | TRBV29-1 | CSVDGSGGPTDTQYF | TGCAGCGTTGACGGAAGCGGGGGGCCCACAGATACGCAGTATTTT
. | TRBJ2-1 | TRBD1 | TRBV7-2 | CASSLAGTGNWKPYNEQFF | TGTGCCAGCAGCTTAGCCGGGACAGGGAATTGGAAACCCTACAATGAGCAGTTCTTC
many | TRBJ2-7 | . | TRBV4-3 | CASSQEEGGGGYYEQYF | TGCGCCAGCAGCCAAGAAGAAGGGGGCGGAGGGTATTACGAGCAGTACTTC
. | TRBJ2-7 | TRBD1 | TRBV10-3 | CAITGQDTYEQYF | TGTGCCATCACGGGACAGGATACCTACGAGCAGTACTTC
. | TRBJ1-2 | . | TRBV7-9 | CASSLSSSYLNYGYTF | TGTGCCAGCAGCTTATCGTCCAGTTACCTTAACTATGGCTACACCTTC